A selection of T cell receptor beta chains follows, all from one sample in a study of T cells in Graves' hyperthyroidism and ophthalmopathy. TCRdb redid the calling of the multiplex PCR reads with MiXCR, one entry per CDR3 protein. The table includes about 530,000 distinct CDR3 sequences, over 15% detected once. What was sequenced was blood. All receptors derive from a woman under 30 with Graves' ophthalmopathy. CDR3s include the opening cysteine and the closing phenylalanine or tryptophan. The D gene is left open where the match is weak.

D	V	J	CDR3
TRBD1	TRBV12-3/TRBV12-4	TRBJ2-2	CASSSGQGRTGELFF
-	TRBV29-1	TRBJ2-2	CSVEDPWQGNTGELFF
TRBD2	TRBV28	TRBJ2-6	CASSSGGSEANVLTF
-	TRBV29-1	TRBJ2-7	CSVEQETYEQYF
TRBD2	TRBV12-3/TRBV12-4	TRBJ2-1	CASSYSAGGDNEQFF
-	TRBV27	TRBJ1-2	CASSSSGTWNYGYTF
TRBD1	TRBV6-1	TRBJ2-5	CASSTTDRARYF
TRBD1	TRBV10-3	TRBJ1-4	CAISESDRAEKLFF
-	TRBV20-1	TRBJ2-1	CSASGPYNEQFF
-	TRBV7-9	TRBJ1-3	CASSPPRGISGNTIYF
-	TRBV5-1	TRBJ1-1	CASSLPEGIGTEAFF
TRBD1	TRBV28	TRBJ2-3	CASSLAGTGWTDTQYF
-	TRBV11-1	TRBJ1-1	CASSPGTFGTEAFF
-	TRBV2	TRBJ1-5	CASRRDIANNQPQHF
-	TRBV3-1	TRBJ2-4	CASRLKCPGPSEAIGKNIQYF
TRBD2	TRBV18	TRBJ2-1	CASSPAGASNEQFF
TRBD2	TRBV7-9	TRBJ2-1	CASSPSGGYEQFF
TRBD1	TRBV12-3/TRBV12-4	TRBJ1-5	CASSPSGTGGESVQIFGNQPQHF
-	TRBV10-3	TRBJ2-2	CAVHAGFGYTGELFF
-	TRBV28	TRBJ1-2	CASSLPLQGSGYTF
-	TRBV28	TRBJ1-5	CASSGRYQPQHF
-	TRBV28	TRBJ1-1	CASSLSARDYTEAFF
-	TRBV2	TRBJ2-5	CASSAGKTQYF
TRBD1	TRBV9	TRBJ2-6	CASSVGQSRAGANVLTF
TRBD1	TRBV28	TRBJ2-7	CASSLIGWTGTDEQYF
TRBD1	TRBV19	TRBJ1-5	CASSVSGTAFNQPQHF
-	TRBV28	TRBJ2-5	CASSSPGIQETQYF
TRBD1	TRBV6-6	TRBJ2-5	CASSYGQGLGQETQYF
-	TRBV4-3	TRBJ1-3	CASSQDIISGNTIYF
-	TRBV7-9	TRBJ2-7	CASSLAGQFYEQYF
-	TRBV19	TRBJ1-6	CASSTRDGNSPLHF
-	TRBV2	TRBJ1-1	CASSQQGMNTEAFF